The 21 T cell receptor beta chains listed next were all sequenced from one sample in a study of blood T cells in healthy people across ages. With a J-beta primer mix and a sample-barcoded 5' primer, a second PCR ran roughly 6 to 11 cycles. TCRdb passed the 5' RACE reads through MiXCR, listing each CDR3 protein once. The sample lists about 1.4 million distinct CDR3 sequences, 45% to 70% occurring once. Sequences were obtained from blood. Source of these receptors: a man between 18 and 35 years old in good health.

The CDR3 is CASTLDPSSGANVLTF. CDR3 bases: TGTGCCAGCACTCTTGACCCGAGCTCTGGGGCCAACGTCCTGACTTTC. The V gene is TRBV28, the J gene TRBJ2-6; D uncertain. The CDR3 runs 16 residues. The germline V gene encodes CDR1 MDHEN and CDR2 SYDVKM. V was pared by 7 bases and J by 0 bases, with 13 bases between.

This clonotype was seen more than once but under ten times. This chain uses TRBV27 with TRBJ1-6; TRBD1 might be the D (5 bases). Germline values: CDR1 MNHEY, CDR2 SMNVEV (reference sequence). Trimming took off 3 bases at V and 9 bases at J, with 9 bases between the two ends. CDR3 length: 13 amino acids. This CDR3 is CASSLAQGSPLHF. CDR3 DNA: TGTGCCAGCAGTTTGGCCCAGGGTTCACCCCTCCACTTT.

The chain joins TRBV6-2 or TRBV6-3 to TRBJ1-6, with 8 nucleotides matching TRBD1. Germline values: CDR1 MNHEY, CDR2 SVGEGT. The ends lost 3 bases at V and 5 bases at J; junction bases unmatched: 6. The CDR3 is 16 amino acids. The CDR3 loop reads CASSYGGQGDNSPLHF. CDR3 nucleotide sequence: TGTGCCAGCAGTTATGGCGGACAGGGCGATAATTCACCCCTCCACTTT.

The chain joins TRBV11-2 to TRBJ2-7; D assignment may be TRBD1 or TRBD2 (5 bases each). The germline V gene encodes CDR1 SGHAT and CDR2 FQNNGV. CDR3 length: 13 residues. Trimming removed 9 bases from V and 4 bases from J, with 16 bases in between. The CDR3 nucleotides read TGTGCCAGTACCGGGACGGATCCGTACGAGCAGTACTTC. Residues: CASTGTDPYEQYF.

This clonotype was seen more than once but under ten times. The J gene is TRBJ2-3, the V gene TRBV20-1; the D gene is possibly TRBD2 (6 bases). The CDR3 runs to 14 residues. Per the germline V gene, CDR1 is DFQATT and CDR2 is SNEGSKA (reference sequence). V lost 5 bases, J lost 6 bases, and 18 bases lay in between. The CDR3, as DNA: TGCAGTGCTCCCCGGGGGAGTGGAGGGGATACGCAGTATTTT. This encodes CSAPRGSGGDTQYF.

The rearrangement links TRBV4-3 to TRBJ2-5, with TRBD1 matching 9 bases. The J call may be faulty, since TRBJ2-7 better matches the DNA end. CDR1 LGHNA and CDR2 YSLEER come from the germline V gene. The CDR3 consists of 17 residues. DNA of the CDR3: TGCGCCAGCAGCCAAGGGACAGGGGATATCCCCTCATACGAGCAGTACTTC. Amino acids: CASSQGTGDIPSYEQYF.

This clonotype has only a few counts. The J gene is TRBJ1-2, the V gene TRBV5-4, with D possibly being TRBD1 (5 bases). The CDR3 has 14 residues. The germline gives CDR1 SGHNT, CDR2 YYREEE (reference sequence). V dropped 4 bases and J dropped 3 bases, with 13 bases sitting between them. The CDR3 region is CASSGPRQHYGYTF. CDR3 bases: TGTGCCAGCAGCGGGCCGAGACAGCACTATGGCTACACCTTC.

This rearrangement joins TRBV6-5 to TRBJ2-7, with 8 bases fitting TRBD1. CDR3 length: 15 residues. V lost 2 bases, J lost 2 bases, and 5 bases stayed unmatched. Germline CDR1 is MNHEY and CDR2 is SVGAGI. The DNA for the CDR3 is TGTGCCAGCAGTTACCGGGACAGGACCCCCTACGAGCAGTACTTC. Its translation is CASSYRDRTPYEQYF.

The chain has TRBV20-1 and TRBJ2-1; D is ambiguous. V lost 6 bases and J lost 3, with 12 bases in between. The CDR3 runs to 13 residues. Germline V gene data show CDR1 as DFQATT and CDR2 as SNEGSKA (reference sequence). The CDR3 protein is CSANEEDYNEQFF. CDR3 in DNA: TGCAGTGCCAACGAAGAAGACTACAATGAGCAGTTCTTC.

The V and J genes are TRBV3-1 and TRBJ2-3; 12 bases are a match to TRBD2. With 5 bases clipped from V and 5 bases from J, the junction kept 11 bases outside the gene matches. CDR3 size: 17 residues. Germline V gene lookup returns CDR1 LGHDT and CDR2 YNNKEL (reference sequence). CDR3 sequence (DNA): TGTGCCAGCAGCAACAGCGCTAGCGGGAGGGGGATAGATACGCAGTATTTT. The encoded protein is CASSNSASGRGIDTQYF.

V gene TRBV7-9 combines with J gene TRBJ2-5, with TRBD2 matching 8 bases. The J call may be in error: the DNA end matches TRBJ2-7 better. Looked up from germline, CDR1 is SEHNR and CDR2 is FQNEAQ (reference sequence). The CDR3 spans 16 residues. As DNA, the CDR3 is TGTGCCAGCAGCCTTACGACTAGCGCCGAGGGATCCGAGCAGTACTTC. This codes for CASSLTTSAEGSEQYF.

This clonotype showed up just once. CDR3 protein: CASSQDSQQYGYTF. For the CDR3, the DNA is TGCGCCAGCAGCCAAGATTCACAGCAATATGGCTACACCTTC. The chain carries TRBV4-3 and TRBJ1-2; D is unresolved. The CDR3 has 14 residues. Trimming cost V 0 bases and J 5 bases, with 10 bases left between them. Germline lookup yields CDR1 LGHNA and CDR2 YSLEER.

This rearrangement joins TRBV19 to TRBJ2-1, with D perhaps TRBD1 or TRBD2 (6 bases each). CDR1 and CDR2 from the germline V gene are LNHDA and SQIVND (reference sequence). There are 14 residues in the CDR3. Between the trimmed V and J ends, which lost 6 bases and 7 bases, there was a span of 16 bases. CDR3 sequence (DNA): TGTGCCAGTAGGCCCTGGGGGCTAGCGAATGAGCAGTTCTTC. It yields the protein CASRPWGLANEQFF.

This chain connects TRBV29-1 to TRBJ1-2; D perhaps matches TRBD1 (5 bases). The CDR3 length is 10 residues. Trimming took off 3 bases at V and 7 bases at J, with 6 bases between the two ends. Germline lookup yields CDR1 SQVTM and CDR2 ANQGSEA. CDR3 residues: CSVDRGGYTF. CDR3 in DNA: TGCAGCGTTGATAGGGGTGGCTACACCTTC.

V and J are TRBV4-2 and TRBJ2-7; D is unresolved. Trimming cost V 4 bases and J 4 bases, with 14 bases left between them. Germline CDR1 LGHNA, CDR2 YNFKEQ. CDR3 length: 14 amino acids. Here the CDR3 DNA reads TGTGCCAGCAGCCCCGAGGAGATAACATACGAGCAGTACTTC. This encodes CASSPEEITYEQYF.

This chain joins TRBV5-4 and TRBJ2-7; D may be TRBD2 (5 bases). The J call is in doubt because the DNA end fits TRBJ2-5 better. This CDR3 has 15 amino acids. Germline CDR1 is SGHNT and CDR2 is YYREEE (reference sequence). The CDR3 region has the DNA TGTGCCAGCAGCTTGGGCCCCGGGGAAAGGGAGACCCAGTACTTC. This encodes CASSLGPGERETQYF.

This clonotype was observed a single time. This chain joins TRBV12-3 or TRBV12-4 and TRBJ2-1; TRBD1 is a possible D gene (6 bases). The CDR3 spans 12 residues. V lost 8 bases, J lost 5 bases, and 10 bases lay in between. CDR3: CASYRVDNEQFF. The CDR3 coding sequence is TGTGCCAGCTACAGGGTCGACAATGAGCAGTTCTTC.

There are a few counts of this clonotype. The V and J genes are TRBV6-2 or TRBV6-3 and TRBJ2-7; D is unclear. The CDR3 consists of 12 residues. With 6 bases removed from V and 3 bases from J, the gap between germline ends came to 9 bases. Germline lookup yields CDR1 MNHEY and CDR2 SVGEGT. The CDR3 nucleotides read TGTGCCAGCAGCGACCCCCGCTACGAGCAGTACTTC. It codes for CASSDPRYEQYF.

The chain combines TRBV10-3 with TRBJ2-7, with TRBD1 identical over 7 bases. J gave up 7 bases and V 9 bases, and 12 bases lay outside the gene matches. The CDR3 covers 13 residues. Germline CDR1 is ENHRY and CDR2 is SYGVKD. The DNA of the CDR3 is TGTGCCATGGCAGACAGGGTAGAGGGTGAGCAGTACTTC. Amino acids: CAMADRVEGEQYF.

The chain has TRBV9 and TRBJ1-2; 7 positions match TRBD1. The CDR3 is 13 amino acids. From germline, CDR1 is SGDLS and CDR2 YYNGEE. V lost 2 bases to trimming and J lost 8 bases; unmatched junction nucleotides: 6. The CDR3 is CASSVRQGAGYTF. The DNA for the CDR3 is TGTGCCAGCAGCGTCAGACAGGGAGCAGGCTACACCTTC.

The chain uses TRBV27 and TRBJ2-5; D gene unclear. Per the germline V gene, CDR1 is MNHEY and CDR2 is SMNVEV (reference sequence). This CDR3 contains 13 residues. The ends were cut back, 4 bases at V and 8 bases at J, with 14 bases in the middle. Here the CDR3 DNA reads TGTGCCAGCAGTTCGGGCCCCGCTTATACCCAGTACTTC. It yields the protein CASSSGPAYTQYF.